The 7 T cell receptor beta chains given below trace back to one sample, sequenced in a study of T cells after yellow fever vaccination. One entry per CDR3 protein, called by TCRdb with MiXCR from the 5' RACE reads. The sample holds some 220,000 distinct CDR3 sequences; roughly 3% are singletons and the top ten take 3.2%. The sample was CD4+ T cells sorted from PBMCs, taken 10 days after the yellow fever booster vaccination. The receptors here all came from a young man who received the YFV17D yellow fever vaccine.

This rearrangement joins TRBV19 to TRBJ1-2, with no clear D. Trimming removed 7 bases at V and 0 bases at J, with 9 bases between. The germline gives CDR1 LNHDA, CDR2 SQIVND (reference sequence). This CDR3 spans 13 amino acids. The CDR3 sequence: CASMAEANYGYTF. CDR3 bases: TGTGCCAGTATGGCAGAAGCTAACTATGGCTACACCTTC.

The chain links TRBV29-1 to TRBJ1-2; D uncertain. The germline V and J ends were trimmed by 4 bases and 5 bases, with 17 bases remaining between them. Germline V CDR1 and CDR2: SQVTM, ANQGSEA. The CDR3 runs to 14 residues. CDR3 residues: CSVVGDARLYGYTF. The DNA of the CDR3 is TGCAGCGTTGTAGGCGACGCCCGATTATATGGCTACACCTTC.

In this sample, this clonotype turned up many times. The chain is built from TRBV2 and TRBJ2-2; D gene ambiguous. Trimming took off 7 bases at V and 0 bases at J, with 9 bases between the two ends. The germline CDR1 and CDR2 sequences are SNHLY and FYNNEI. The CDR3 runs 14 residues. CDR3 sequence: CASTKGTNTGELFF. The CDR3 DNA sequence: TGTGCCAGCACGAAGGGAACGAACACCGGGGAGCTGTTTTTT.

There are many counts of this clonotype. CDR3 in amino acids: CAISGGQGANEQYV. The CDR3 DNA reads as TGTGCCATCAGTGGAGGACAGGGGGCAAACGAGCAGTACGTC. The chain carries TRBV10-3 and TRBJ2-7; TRBD1 agrees at 11 bases. The V segment lost 4 bases and the J segment 5 bases; nucleotides outside the gene matches: 4. The length of the CDR3 is 14 residues. Per germline, CDR1 ENHRY and CDR2 SYGVKD.

This clonotype was counted many times. The V call is TRBV4-1, the J call TRBJ1-2; D is unresolved. Trimming removed 0 bases at V and 6 bases at J, with 20 bases between. The CDR3 contains 17 residues. Germline CDR1 MGHRA, CDR2 YSYEKL. The CDR3: CASSQDRARFVSNGYTF. CDR3 sequence (DNA): TGCGCCAGCAGCCAAGATAGGGCCCGTTTCGTCAGTAATGGCTACACCTTC.

This clonotype was counted many times. This chain links TRBV7-2 with TRBJ2-7; D not certain. Germline assignment: CDR1 SGHTA and CDR2 FQGNSA. V lost 2 bases and J 4 bases, leaving 12 bases between the germline ends. CDR3 length: 14 residues. The CDR3 spells CASSLSWAGYEQYF. The DNA for the CDR3 is TGTGCCAGCAGCTTATCTTGGGCCGGATACGAGCAGTACTTC.

This clonotype showed up many times. The chain has TRBV27 and TRBJ2-7; TRBD2 matches 8 bases. From germline, CDR1 is MNHEY and CDR2 SMNVEV (reference sequence). There are 14 residues in the CDR3. After removal of 8 bases from V and 0 bases from J, the junction contained 6 bases not matched to a gene. Written as DNA, the CDR3 is TGTGCCAGCCAAAAGCGGGGGCTCTCCTACGAGCAGTACTTC. As protein: CASQKRGLSYEQYF.